The 3 T cell receptor beta chains below all came from one sample that was sequenced in a study of T cell changes during pregnancy in multiple sclerosis. The table came from immunoSEQ multiplex PCR; TCRdb's copy has only in-frame clones and leaves some out. Among nearly 80,000 clones listed, 90% to 95% were seen once. The sample consisted of CD4+ T cells from peripheral blood mononuclear cells, taken before pregnancy. These TCRs come from a female donor with multiple sclerosis, enrolled in a pregnancy study.

A note on this clone: An end of the junction differs from the germline gene, which may be a read error. The chain combines TRBV14 with TRBJ1-5; the match to TRBD1 covers 12 bases. CDR1 is SGHDN and CDR2 is FVKESK in the germline V gene. The CDR3 runs 15 residues. The CDR3 DNA sequence: TGTGCCAGCAGCCAAGATGGGACAGGGGGCGGGCGGGGCCCTTTT. It yields the protein CASSQDGTGGGRGPF.

V is TRBV6-1 and J is TRBJ2-7, with D unresolved. V was trimmed by 7 bases and J by 2 bases, leaving 9 bases between them. The CDR3 extends over 12 amino acids. Germline V gene sequence: CDR1 MNHNS, CDR2 SASEGT. This CDR3 is CASNDIAYEQYF. In nucleotides, the CDR3 is TGTGCCAGCAACGACATCGCCTACGAGCAGTACTTC.

V and J are TRBV7-6 and TRBJ2-1; 10 bases fit TRBD2. Unmatched junction bases numbered 5, after V lost 5 bases and J lost 1 base. CDR3 length: 16 residues. Germline V gives CDR1 SGHVS, CDR2 FNYEAQ. The CDR3 here is CASSQLAGTSYNEQFF. CDR3 bases: TGTGCCAGCAGCCAACTAGCGGGGACGTCCTACAATGAGCAGTTCTTC.